Sequencing of this TCR beta chain was carried out in a study of blood T cell repertoires in COVID-19. Study as a whole: Sources were T cells, B-cell-depleted T cells, or PBMCs; the material itself was cDNA or gDNA.

As handled by the study authors: The authors estimated nucleated cell counts from reference gene primer amplification. Method: immunoSEQ multiplex PCR; TCRdb's copy keeps in-frame clones and lacks some. V, J and clone size are taken as reported in that table, and D and trimming were inferred from the DNA itself. The table includes over 90,000 clones, about 89% detected once. The CDR3 extends over 14 amino acids. The germline V and J ends were trimmed by 4 bases and 0 bases, with 10 bases remaining between them. Sequencing input: peripheral blood. This sequence originates from a woman aged 70-85 years with acute or convalescent COVID-19. This chain links TRBV5-3 with TRBJ1-2, with D possibly matching TRBD1 (6 bases). TRBV5-3 is an ORF, with its function uncertain. CDR3: CARSAGGSNYGYTF. The CDR3 DNA reads TGTGCCAGAAGCGCGGGGGGCTCTAACTATGGCTACACCTTC.